These 30 T cell receptor beta chains came from one sample sequenced in a study of blood T cell repertoires in COVID-19. Sequencing used immunoSEQ multiplex PCR; TCRdb keeps in-frame clones, though not all of them. This table has about 200,000 clones, 88% appearing once. Sequences were obtained from peripheral blood. These TCRs come from a man aged 18 to 35 with active or convalescent COVID-19.

This clone has a single count. This chain joins TRBV29-1 and TRBJ1-3, with D tentatively TRBD1 (6 bases). The CDR3 loop spans 15 amino acids. Trimming left V 7 bases short and J 2 bases short, with 18 bases between. The germline gives CDR1 SQVTM, CDR2 ANQGSEA. This CDR3 is CSADTRGGAGNTIYF. CDR3 in DNA: TGCAGCGCCGACACCCGGGGGGGCGCTGGAAACACCATATATTTT.

This chain joins TRBV3-1 (or the pseudogene TRBV3-2) and TRBJ2-1; D might be TRBD2 (6 bases). The CDR3 consists of 16 residues. Germline-derived CDR1 and CDR2 are LGHDT and YNNKEL (reference sequence). The V end lost 0 bases, the J end lost 7 bases, and 16 bases lay between the germline ends. CDR3 nucleotide sequence: TGTGCCAGCAGCCAAGATGGGAGCGGGTTTGGGAATGAGCAGTTCTTC. This encodes CASSQDGSGFGNEQFF.

The chain combines TRBV15 with TRBJ1-1; no clear D gene. CDR1 LNHNV and CDR2 YYDKDF come from the germline V gene (reference sequence). Between the trimmed V and J ends, which lost 2 bases and 4 bases, there was a span of 8 bases. The CDR3 has 13 amino acids. The CDR3 nucleotides read TGTGCCACCAGCAGATCAGAAATCACTGAAGCTTTCTTT. This codes for CATSRSEITEAFF.

This sequence joins TRBV5-1 and TRBJ2-7, with 7 nucleotides matching TRBD1. Germline V gene data show CDR1 as SGHRS and CDR2 as YFSETQ. CDR3 length: 17 residues. V was pared by 4 bases and J by 2 bases, with 15 bases of the junction left unmatched. The CDR3 here is CASSTLVAAGTAYEQYF. The CDR3 region has the DNA TGCGCCAGCAGCACCCTCGTTGCGGCCGGGACAGCCTACGAGCAGTACTTC.

In its sample, this clone was seen once. This rearrangement joins TRBV24-1 to TRBJ2-1, with TRBD2 identical over 10 bases. The ends lost 2 bases at V and 4 bases at J; junction bases unmatched: 7. CDR1 and CDR2 (germline): KGHDR, SFDVKD. This CDR3 is built from 17 residues. CDR3 protein: CATSDYSSGGTYNEQFF. CDR3 DNA: TGTGCCACCAGTGATTACTCTAGCGGGGGAACGTACAATGAGCAGTTCTTC.

This clone was observed a single time. V gene TRBV29-1 combines with J gene TRBJ1-2, with 8 bases identical to TRBD1. This CDR3 has 14 residues. J gave up 8 bases and V 4 bases, and 12 bases lay outside the gene matches. Germline V gene lookup returns CDR1 SQVTM and CDR2 ANQGSEA. This CDR3 is CSVAPTGASFGYTF. In DNA form, the CDR3 reads TGCAGCGTTGCCCCGACAGGGGCGTCTTTCGGCTACACCTTC.

The chain is built from TRBV29-1 and TRBJ2-1; 11 positions agree with TRBD1. The V gene end was trimmed by 4 bases and the J gene end by 3 bases; junction bases not matched to a gene: 2. CDR1 and CDR2 from the germline V gene are SQVTM and ANQGSEA. The CDR3 loop spans 14 amino acids. CDR3 sequence (DNA): TGCAGCGTTGGGGACAGGGGGTACTACAATGAGCAGTTCTTC. Protein product: CSVGDRGYYNEQFF.

The CDR3 DNA follows: TGTGCCAGCCGACCCACGGACAGATCGATTAACAATGAGCAGTTCTTC. Its protein product is CASRPTDRSINNEQFF. The chain carries TRBV5-4 and TRBJ2-1; a weak D match, TRBD1 (6 bases). Germline lookup yields CDR1 SGHNT and CDR2 YYREEE (reference sequence). The CDR3 length is 16 residues. With 7 bases removed from V and 5 bases from J, the gap between germline ends came to 22 bases.

The V gene is TRBV7-2, the J gene TRBJ1-1, with D possibly being TRBD1 (6 bases). The length of the CDR3 is 13 residues. V lost 5 bases, J lost 1 base, and 8 bases lay in between. The germline V gene encodes CDR1 SGHTA and CDR2 FQGNSA. In DNA, the CDR3 is TGTGCCAGCAGCCAGGGGACGAACACTGAAGCTTTCTTT. Translating gives CASSQGTNTEAFF. The whole variable domain, remainder taken from reference TRBV7-2 and TRBJ1-1, is GAGVSQSPSNKVTEKGKDVELRCDPISGHTALYWYRQSLGQGLEFLIYFQGNSAPDKSGLPSDRFSAERTGGSVSTLTIQRTQQEDSAVYLCASSQGTNTEAFFGQGTRLTVV.

The rearrangement links TRBV25-1 to TRBJ1-5; possibly TRBD1 for D (5 bases). The length of the CDR3 is 16 residues. Per the germline V gene, CDR1 is MGHDK and CDR2 is SYGVNS. Trimming removed 3 bases at V and 3 bases at J, with 15 bases between. The chain's CDR3 is CASSDLRRDYNQPQHF. The CDR3 DNA is TGTGCCAGCAGTGATCTCCGCAGGGACTACAATCAGCCCCAGCATTTT.

The DNA of the CDR3 is TGTGCCAGCGACAGGGGCGGCAATCAGCCCCAGCATTTT. Amino acids: CASDRGGNQPQHF. The V call is TRBV28, the J call TRBJ1-5, with 8 nucleotides matching TRBD1. This CDR3 is built from 13 residues. CDR1 MDHEN and CDR2 SYDVKM come from the germline V gene. V trimming: 8 bases; J trimming: 2 bases; junction bases outside the gene matches: 2.

V usage is TRBV27 and J usage is TRBJ2-7; 7 nucleotides match TRBD2. Looked up from germline, CDR1 is MNHEY and CDR2 is SMNVEV (reference sequence). This CDR3 is built from 13 residues. In DNA, the CDR3 is TGTGCAACAGCTTTGGGGAGGGGTTACGAGCAGTACTTC. Translated, it gives CATALGRGYEQYF.

V and J are TRBV11-2 and TRBJ2-5; 9 bases are shared with TRBD2. CDR3 size: 15 residues. The germline gives CDR1 SGHAT, CDR2 FQNNGV. V shed 5 bases, J shed 5 bases, and the junction held 9 bases outside the gene matches. This CDR3 is CASSLRAGGMETQYF. DNA for the CDR3: TGTGCCAGCAGCCTGAGAGCGGGAGGAATGGAGACCCAGTACTTC. Drawing the rest from reference TRBV11-2 and TRBJ2-5, the complete variable domain is EAGVAQSPRYKIIEKRQSVAFWCNPISGHATLYWYQQILGQGPKLLIQFQNNGVVDDSQLPKDRFSAERLKGVDSTLKIQPAKLEDSAVYLCASSLRAGGMETQYFGPGTRLLVL.

Details on this clone: Other DNA sequences in the same sample also yield this CDR3. The chain recombines TRBV7-9 with TRBJ1-1; D is possibly TRBD1 (5 bases). Per germline, CDR1 SEHNR and CDR2 FQNEAQ (reference sequence). CDR3 length equals 15 residues. Deletions cut 1 base from V and 1 base from J, with 10 bases between. The chain's CDR3 is CASSLVGRENTEAFF. The CDR3 region has the DNA TGTGCCAGCAGCTTAGTTGGCAGGGAGAACACTGAAGCTTTCTTT.

The CDR3 DNA sequence: TGTGCCATCAAGGTGCGGGACTTTAGTCCCCTCCACTTT. Translating it yields CAIKVRDFSPLHF. The J gene is TRBJ1-6, the V gene TRBV10-3; possibly TRBD1 for D (5 bases). Trimming stripped 7 bases from V and 13 bases from J, with 17 bases between. CDR1 is ENHRY, CDR2 SYGVKD, per germline. The CDR3 loop spans 13 amino acids.

V and J are TRBV30 and TRBJ1-2; no definite D call. CDR1 and CDR2 (germline): GTSNPN, SVGIG (reference sequence). Trimming stripped 2 bases from V and 7 bases from J, with 14 bases between. This CDR3 region has 13 residues. The CDR3 region is CAWSPNLGSGYTF. In DNA form, the CDR3 reads TGTGCCTGGAGTCCAAATCTAGGGAGTGGCTACACCTTC.

The CDR3, as DNA: TGTGCCAGCAGCTTGGGAGGAGGGGGCACAGATACGCAGTATTTT. It translates to CASSLGGGGTDTQYF. This chain joins TRBV7-6 and TRBJ2-3, with D possibly being TRBD2 (6 bases). The germline V gene has CDR1 SGHVS and CDR2 FNYEAQ. V dropped 3 bases and J dropped 1 base, with 11 bases sitting between them. This CDR3 contains 15 residues. Based on the CDR3 plus reference TRBV7-6 and TRBJ2-3, the full variable domain is GAGVSQSPRYKVTKRGQDVALRCDPISGHVSLYWYRQALGQGPEFLTYFNYEAQQDKSGLPNDRFSAERPEGSISTLTIQRTEQRDSAMYRCASSLGGGGTDTQYFGPGTRLTVL.

The V gene is TRBV4-1, the J gene TRBJ2-2, with no clear D. Germline lookup yields CDR1 MGHRA and CDR2 YSYEKL. This CDR3 is built from 15 residues. The V end lost 4 bases, the J end lost 1 base, and 10 bases lay between the germline ends. The CDR3: CASSLRLGNTGELFF. CDR3 DNA sequence: TGCGCCAGCAGCCTTCGACTGGGGAACACCGGGGAGCTGTTTTTT.

This sequence joins TRBV19 and TRBJ2-7; D possibly corresponds to TRBD1 (5 bases). V was cut by 3 bases and J by 1 base, with 13 bases left in between. This CDR3 comprises 15 residues. Germline values: CDR1 LNHDA, CDR2 SQIVND (reference sequence). CDR3 amino acids: CASSIGAGESYEQYF. The DNA of the CDR3 is TGTGCCAGTAGTATTGGGGCCGGTGAGTCCTACGAGCAGTACTTC.

This sequence joins TRBV12-3 or TRBV12-4 and TRBJ2-2; TRBD2 might be the D (6 bases). Trimming pared 3 bases from V and 4 bases from J, leaving 6 bases between. The CDR3 spans 13 residues. As DNA, the CDR3 is TGTGCCAGCAGTTTCGGGGGCACCGGGGAGCTGTTTTTT. It codes for CASSFGGTGELFF.

The chain is built from TRBV6-5 and TRBJ2-6, with no clear D. The V end lost 2 bases, the J end lost 0 bases, and 8 bases lay between the germline ends. CDR3 length: 16 residues. CDR1 and CDR2 (germline): MNHEY, SVGAGI. CDR3 nucleotides: TGTGCCAGCAGTTACGGCATAAGCTCTGGGGCCAACGTCCTGACTTTC. Its protein product is CASSYGISSGANVLTF.

This sequence joins TRBV3-1 (or the pseudogene TRBV3-2) and TRBJ1-2, with TRBD1 as a possible D gene (6 bases). Trimming stripped 4 bases from V and 2 bases from J, with 11 bases between. Germline V gene sequence: CDR1 LGHDT, CDR2 YNNKEL (reference sequence). CDR3 length: 14 amino acids. The CDR3 here is CASSPGGWNYGYTF. DNA of the CDR3: TGTGCCAGCAGCCCGGGGGGCTGGAACTATGGCTACACCTTC.

The chain employs TRBV7-9 and TRBJ2-4; tentatively, D is TRBD1 (6 bases). Trimming stripped 1 base from V and 2 bases from J, with 15 bases between. CDR1 is SEHNR and CDR2 is FQNEAQ in the germline V gene (reference sequence). The CDR3 extends over 17 amino acids. The CDR3 coding sequence is TGTGCCAGCAGCTTAGATCCTGCAGGGGCGTCCAAAAACATTCAGTACTTC. Translating it yields CASSLDPAGASKNIQYF.

This clone has a handful of counts. CDR3 coding DNA: TGCGCCAGCAGTCTCGGCTACGAGCAGTACTTC. This encodes CASSLGYEQYF. The rearrangement uses TRBV10-1 and TRBJ2-7; D not resolved. Trimming cost V 5 bases and J 3 bases, with 5 bases left between them. Germline CDR1 and CDR2: WNHNN and SYGVQD (reference sequence). CDR3 length equals 11 residues.

This sequence joins TRBV19 and TRBJ1-5; D call uncertain. The CDR3 loop spans 14 amino acids. The V end was cut by 5 bases, the J end by 1 base, with 9 bases between. CDR1 and CDR2 (germline): LNHDA, SQIVND (reference sequence). CDR3 loop: CASSLRQSNQPQHF. The CDR3 bases are TGTGCCAGTAGTTTACGCCAGAGCAATCAGCCCCAGCATTTT.

The chain employs TRBV24-1 and TRBJ2-1; 8 bases match TRBD2. The CDR3 loop spans 13 amino acids. The J segment lost 6 bases and the V segment lost 7 bases, leaving 4 bases of the junction unmatched. Germline lookup yields CDR1 KGHDR and CDR2 SFDVKD. As DNA, the CDR3 is TGTGCCACCAGCCGGGGGGGTTCCAATGAGCAGTTCTTC. Its translation is CATSRGGSNEQFF.

This chain connects TRBV4-3 to TRBJ1-1; D may be TRBD1 (6 bases). Germline V gene sequence: CDR1 LGHNA, CDR2 YSLEER. V was cut by 0 bases and J by 5 bases, with 25 bases left in between. This CDR3 is 19 amino acids long. CDR3 loop: CASSQDGIIGGAIGTEAFF. In nucleotides, the CDR3 is TGCGCCAGCAGCCAAGATGGGATCATTGGGGGGGCGATCGGGACTGAAGCTTTCTTT.

The chain uses TRBV6-5 and TRBJ1-1; D might be TRBD1 (6 bases). Germline V lookup: CDR1 MNHEY, CDR2 SVGAGI. Trimming left V 6 bases short and J 0 bases short, with 14 bases between. CDR3 length equals 15 residues. CDR3 region: CASRDKQGLNTEAFF. The DNA for the CDR3 is TGTGCCAGCAGGGATAAACAGGGACTGAACACTGAAGCTTTCTTT.

The rearrangement links TRBV6-4 to TRBJ1-1, with D possibly TRBD1 on 6 matching bases. Per germline, CDR1 MRHNA and CDR2 SNTAGT. Trimming shortened V by 2 bases and J by 7 bases, and 11 bases separated the two germline ends. The CDR3 runs 13 residues. The CDR3 here is CASSDTQGGEAFF. The CDR3 bases are TGTGCCAGCAGTGACACCCAAGGGGGTGAAGCTTTCTTT.

This chain uses TRBV29-1 with TRBJ1-1, with unresolved D. The CDR3 loop spans 13 amino acids. V was shortened by 7 bases and J by 1 base, with 13 bases between the two germline ends. Germline-derived CDR1 and CDR2 are SQVTM and ANQGSEA. The CDR3 reads CSGGRSPNTEAFF. CDR3 coding DNA: TGCAGCGGAGGTCGCAGCCCGAACACTGAAGCTTTCTTT.